The clone carrying this T cell receptor (beta chain) was picked up one time. No antigen is known for it. The CDR3 is 13 amino acids. The ends were cut back, 6 bases at V and 0 bases at J, with 6 bases in the middle. CDR1 is SGHNT and CDR2 is YENEEA in the germline V gene. Sample time point: pretreatment peripheral blood. Sequenced by immunoSEQ multiplex PCR; TCRdb stores in-frame clones only, minus some. Of under 95,000 clones listed, about 85% are singletons. The data were obtained in a study of PD-L1 blockade in urothelial cancer. In the study overall: Patients went on atezolizumab in about 2014, receiving 1,200 mg intravenously every 3 weeks.

Points from the study as a whole: Blood TCR clonality below the median before treatment was a predictor of better survival.

The source is a man aged 55 to 70 with urothelial cancer. This material consisted of PBMCs, taken around atezolizumab (anti-PD-L1) treatment. The J gene is TRBJ1-3, the V gene TRBV11-3; D remains unclear. The chain's CDR3 is CASRTYSGNTIYF. The CDR3 DNA reads TGTGCCAGCAGGACATACTCTGGAAACACCATATATTTT.